The clone carrying this T cell receptor beta chain has only a few counts. The antigen is unknown. The sample belongs to a study of T cells in Graves' hyperthyroidism and ophthalmopathy. The V end was cut by 5 bases, the J end by 0 bases, with 11 bases between. This CDR3 spans 15 amino acids. Study results and limitations: Ophthalmopathy and stable hyperthyroidism were told apart by a 13 V-J model.

Absent ophthalmopathy progression within 18 months defined stable Graves' hyperthyroidism. Those patients with uncontrolled infection, other autoimmune disease, pregnancy or lactation were excluded. TCR beta CDR3 sequences were amplified from RNA transcripts. A first-round RT-PCR of the TCR CDR3 used the HTBI primer set. Each CDR3 protein gets one entry after TCRdb re-called the multiplex PCR reads with MiXCR. The sample has roughly 710,000 distinct CDR3 sequences; about 35% are singletons. Sequenced material: blood. This sequence originates from a woman aged 40 to 50 with Graves' hyperthyroidism. The chain recombines TRBV12-3 or TRBV12-4 with TRBJ1-3; D not certain. CDR3 bases: TGTGCCAGCAGTCCCCTCGCGGACTCTGGAAACACCATATATTTT. It specifies CASSPLADSGNTIYF.